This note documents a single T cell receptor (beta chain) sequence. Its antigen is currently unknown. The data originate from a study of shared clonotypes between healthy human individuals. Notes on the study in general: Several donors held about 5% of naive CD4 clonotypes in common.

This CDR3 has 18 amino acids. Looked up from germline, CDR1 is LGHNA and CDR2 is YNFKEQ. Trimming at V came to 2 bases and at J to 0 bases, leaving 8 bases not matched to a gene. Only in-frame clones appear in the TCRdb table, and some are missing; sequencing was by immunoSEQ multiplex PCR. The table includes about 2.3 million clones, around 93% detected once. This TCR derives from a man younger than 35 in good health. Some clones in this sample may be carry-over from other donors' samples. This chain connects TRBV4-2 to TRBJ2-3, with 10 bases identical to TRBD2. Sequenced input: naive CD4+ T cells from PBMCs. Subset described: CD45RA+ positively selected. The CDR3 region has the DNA TGTGCCAGCAGCCAACCATCCGGGACTAGCGTTAGCACAGATACGCAGTATTTT. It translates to CASSQPSGTSVSTDTQYF.